These 3 T cell receptor beta chains came from one sample sequenced in a study of blood T cell repertoires in COVID-19. Sequenced by immunoSEQ multiplex PCR; TCRdb stores in-frame clones only, minus some. This table has about 130,000 clones, 81% appearing once. Material: peripheral blood. The origin of the receptors is a woman aged 55 to 70 with active or convalescent COVID-19.

The CDR3 protein is CASSDSTGYNEKLFF. Written as DNA, the CDR3 is TGCGCCAGCAGCGATTCGACAGGATATAATGAAAAACTGTTTTTT. The gene calls are TRBV5-1 and TRBJ1-4; the D gene is possibly TRBD1 (6 bases). The ends were cut back, 4 bases at V and 4 bases at J, with 14 bases in the middle. Germline CDR1 is SGHRS and CDR2 is YFSETQ. This CDR3 contains 15 residues.

The chain is built from TRBV28 and TRBJ1-5; D is perhaps TRBD1 (5 bases). The V end lost 1 base, the J end lost 2 bases, and 12 bases lay between the germline ends. Germline assignment: CDR1 MDHEN and CDR2 SYDVKM. CDR3 length: 16 amino acids. The DNA of the CDR3 is TGTGCCAGCAGTTTATTAGGGGAAGGCGGCAATCAGCCCCAGCATTTT. This sequence encodes CASSLLGEGGNQPQHF.

The chain employs TRBV7-2 and TRBJ1-1, with TRBD1 identical over 7 bases. Germline assignment: CDR1 SGHTA and CDR2 FQGNSA. The V segment lost 5 bases and the J segment 3 bases; nucleotides outside the gene matches: 6. The CDR3 spans 14 residues. The CDR3 DNA sequence: TGTGCCAGCAGCCAACGGGGACAGTACACTGAAGCTTTCTTT. Translated, it gives CASSQRGQYTEAFF.